These 24 T cell receptor beta chains were all obtained from the same sample, sequenced in a study of blood T cells in healthy people across ages. With a J-beta primer mix and a sample-barcoded 5' primer, a second PCR ran about 7 to 12 cycles. TCRdb passed the 5' RACE reads through MiXCR, listing each CDR3 protein once. The table shows 650,000 to 800,000 distinct CDR3 sequences, with approximately 44% occurring only once. Sequences were obtained from blood. The receptors come from a man aged 55-75 years in good health.

This chain links TRBV7-2 with TRBJ1-2; D perhaps matches TRBD1 (5 bases). The CDR3 spans 16 residues. V lost 4 bases, J lost 0 bases, and 15 bases lay in between. Germline lookup yields CDR1 SGHTA and CDR2 FQGNSA. As DNA, the CDR3 is TGTGCCAGCAGCTCGGTGGGGACGGGTGCTAACTATGGCTACACCTTC. Protein sequence: CASSSVGTGANYGYTF.

This chain connects TRBV7-2 to TRBJ2-1, with 7 positions matching TRBD1. This CDR3 is built from 16 residues. Germline values: CDR1 SGHTA, CDR2 FQGNSA. V lost 1 base to trimming and J lost 2 bases; unmatched junction nucleotides: 5. CDR3 region: CASSLVLGTAYNEQFF. The CDR3 DNA is TGTGCCAGCAGCTTAGTGCTAGGGACAGCCTACAATGAGCAGTTCTTC.

This clonotype was observed once. The gene calls are TRBV7-2 and TRBJ2-3; unclear D gene. Trimming left V 0 bases short and J 4 bases short, with 8 bases between. CDR3 length: 14 amino acids. CDR1 SGHTA and CDR2 FQGNSA come from the germline V gene. The CDR3 coding sequence is TGTGCCAGCAGCTTAGCCGGGTTCGCAGATACGCAGTATTTT. Amino acids: CASSLAGFADTQYF.

The chain couples TRBV10-1 to TRBJ1-2, with D hard to call. The V gene lost 2 bases and the J gene lost 0 bases, with 4 bases spanning the gap. The germline CDR1 and CDR2 sequences are WNHNN and SYGVQD (reference sequence). The CDR3 covers 13 residues. The DNA for the CDR3 is TGCGCCAGCAGTGAGATGACTAACTATGGCTACACCTTC. Translated: CASSEMTNYGYTF.

The rearrangement links TRBV6-2 or TRBV6-3 to TRBJ2-1, with no clear D. Germline V gene data show CDR1 as MNHEY and CDR2 as SVGEGT. The length of the CDR3 is 13 residues. V was pared by 2 bases and J by 4 bases, with 6 bases between. CDR3 loop: CASSYLGYNEQFF. CDR3 coding DNA: TGTGCCAGCAGTTACCTGGGGTACAATGAGCAGTTCTTC.

The V and J genes are TRBV20-1 and TRBJ1-5; 7 bases are a match to TRBD1. J gave up 4 bases and V 2 bases, and 2 bases lay outside the gene matches. The CDR3 loop spans 13 amino acids. Per the germline V gene, CDR1 is DFQATT and CDR2 is SNEGSKA (reference sequence). The CDR3 coding sequence is TGCAGTGCTAGAAGACAGGGTAATCAGCCCCAGCATTTT. Its protein is CSARRQGNQPQHF.

This chain joins TRBV6-2 or TRBV6-3 and TRBJ2-1; 9 bases match TRBD2. Germline V CDR1 and CDR2: MNHEY, SVGEGT. V gave up 4 bases and J gave up 0 bases; unmatched junction bases: 7. The CDR3 has 17 residues. CDR3 protein: CASSSAASGVSYNEQFF. The CDR3 DNA follows: TGTGCCAGCAGTTCCGCGGCTAGCGGGGTCTCCTACAATGAGCAGTTCTTC.

The V and J genes are TRBV7-9 and TRBJ1-4; D is undetermined. The V gene lost 4 bases and the J gene lost 5 bases, with 8 bases spanning the gap. The germline CDR1 and CDR2 sequences are SEHNR and FQNEAQ (reference sequence). This CDR3 region has 13 residues. The CDR3, as DNA: TGTGCCAGCAGCTCTACCATAAATGAAAAACTGTTTTTT. Translation: CASSSTINEKLFF. The variable domain in full, with the rest retrieved from reference TRBV7-9 and TRBJ1-4, is DTGVSQNPRHKITKRGQNVTFRCDPISEHNRLYWYRQTLGQGPEFLTYFQNEAQLEKSRLLSDRFSAERPKGSFSTLEIQRTEQGDSAMYLCASSSTINEKLFFGSGTQLSVL.

This sequence joins TRBV4-2 and TRBJ1-1; 8 nucleotides line up with TRBD1. Trimming cost V 0 bases and J 13 bases; bases outside gene matches: 7. This CDR3 contains 13 residues. Germline CDR1 reads LGHNA; CDR2 reads YNFKEQ. CDR3 nucleotides: TGTGCCAGCAGCCAAGAACTTCCAGGGGGCGTTTTCTTT. Its protein is CASSQELPGGVFF.

J is TRBJ2-7 and V is TRBV9, with 8 bases identical to TRBD1. CDR3 length: 15 residues. The germline CDR1 and CDR2 sequences are SGDLS and YYNGEE. Unmatched junction bases numbered 10, after V lost 4 bases and J lost 4 bases. The CDR3 sequence is CASSFWETGEYEQYF. The CDR3 DNA reads as TGTGCCAGCAGCTTTTGGGAGACAGGGGAATACGAGCAGTACTTC.

This rearrangement joins TRBV15 to TRBJ2-5; 7 nucleotides match TRBD1. Germline trimming cut 0 bases from V and 3 bases from J; bases unmatched to any gene: 7. CDR1 is LNHNV, CDR2 YYDKDF, per germline (reference sequence). The CDR3 is 16 residues long. The DNA of the CDR3 is TGTGCCACCAGCAGAGAACAGGGGCGTTCGGAAGAGACCCAGTACTTC. This encodes CATSREQGRSEETQYF.

V and J are TRBV29-1 and TRBJ1-3, with TRBD1 identical over 7 bases. J lost 3 bases, V lost 7 bases, and 6 bases had no gene match. The CDR3 spans 13 residues. Per the germline V gene, CDR1 is SQVTM and CDR2 is ANQGSEA. The CDR3: CSAVRGSGNTIYF. For the CDR3, the DNA is TGCAGCGCGGTCAGGGGGAGTGGAAACACCATATATTTT.

This clonotype was observed a handful of times. This chain joins TRBV11-2 and TRBJ2-7, with 10 nucleotides matching TRBD1. The V gene end was trimmed by 5 bases and the J gene end by 0 bases; junction bases not matched to a gene: 10. Germline CDR1 and CDR2: SGHAT and FQNNGV. The CDR3 runs 17 residues. This CDR3 reads CASSASGTGVASYEQYF. The CDR3 bases are TGTGCCAGCAGCGCTTCCGGGACAGGGGTCGCCTCCTACGAGCAGTACTTC. The whole variable domain, remainder taken from reference TRBV11-2 and TRBJ2-7, is EAGVAQSPRYKIIEKRQSVAFWCNPISGHATLYWYQQILGQGPKLLIQFQNNGVVDDSQLPKDRFSAERLKGVDSTLKIQPAKLEDSAVYLCASSASGTGVASYEQYFGPGTRLTVT.

The chain employs TRBV6-1 and TRBJ2-7, with D possibly being TRBD1 (5 bases). Germline V gives CDR1 MNHNS, CDR2 SASEGT. CDR3 length equals 13 residues. V gave up 7 bases and J gave up 6 bases, with 16 bases separating them. CDR3 amino acids: CASTRDSVREQYF. The CDR3 DNA follows: TGTGCCAGCACCAGAGACAGCGTCCGCGAGCAGTACTTC.

The sample holds a few counts of this clonotype. The CDR3 bases are TGTGCCTCCCGAGATAGCGTAAATGAGCAGTTCTTC. Its translation: CASRDSVNEQFF. This chain joins TRBV3-1 and TRBJ2-1; tentative D call: TRBD2 (5 bases). Germline V lookup: CDR1 LGHDT, CDR2 YNNKEL (reference sequence). This CDR3 has 12 residues. Trimming pared 11 bases from V and 7 bases from J, leaving 15 bases between.

The rearrangement joins TRBV20-1 to TRBJ2-3, with D possibly matching TRBD2 (5 bases). This CDR3 region has 15 residues. V lost 0 bases and J lost 3, with 13 bases in between. Germline CDR1 DFQATT, CDR2 SNEGSKA (reference sequence). In DNA, the CDR3 is TGCAGTGCTAGAGATCCGACCCCGGGGACAGATACGCAGTATTTT. This sequence encodes CSARDPTPGTDTQYF.

The chain uses TRBV12-3 or TRBV12-4 and TRBJ2-7; no firm D call. The J call may not be correct, given that the DNA end is closer to TRBJ2-5. There are 15 residues in the CDR3. CDR3: CASSLGHVRRETQYF. The CDR3 bases are TGTGCCAGCAGTTTAGGGCACGTAAGGCGGGAGACCCAGTACTTC.

This clonotype was counted a single time. The CDR3 spells CASSEGGSNYGYTF. CDR3 sequence (DNA): TGTGCCAGCAGTGAAGGGGGGAGTAACTATGGCTACACCTTC. The chain employs TRBV6-1 and TRBJ1-2, with a weak D call TRBD1 (5 bases). Germline lookup yields CDR1 MNHNS and CDR2 SASEGT. Trimming pared 1 base from V and 1 base from J, leaving 7 bases between. The CDR3 is made up of 14 amino acids.

The rearrangement uses TRBV20-1 and TRBJ2-1; 9 positions agree with TRBD2. V dropped 6 bases and J dropped 7; count of bases not matched to a gene: 13. This CDR3 region has 15 residues. The germline CDR1 and CDR2 sequences are DFQATT and SNEGSKA (reference sequence). CDR3 protein: CSAQRAGGPENEQFF. DNA for the CDR3: TGCAGTGCCCAACGAGCGGGGGGTCCTGAGAATGAGCAGTTCTTC.

This clonotype showed up just a few times. CDR3 in amino acids: CASFTAAGDSYEQYF. DNA of the CDR3: TGTGCCAGCTTCACGGCGGCGGGGGACTCCTACGAGCAGTACTTC. V gene TRBV12-3 or TRBV12-4 combines with J gene TRBJ2-7; TRBD2 agrees at 7 bases. CDR3 length: 15 amino acids. The trim removed 8 bases at V and 0 bases at J, leaving 10 bases unmatched.

The sample holds a few counts of this clonotype. V is TRBV5-5 and J is TRBJ2-3; D is perhaps TRBD1 (6 bases). Germline assignment: CDR1 SGHKS and CDR2 YYEKEE (reference sequence). V was clipped by 5 bases and J by 1 base, with 11 bases between them. The CDR3 runs 14 residues. Here the CDR3 DNA reads TGTGCCAGCAGTACAGGGATCGGCACAGATACGCAGTATTTT. Residues: CASSTGIGTDTQYF.

The V call is TRBV7-2, the J call TRBJ2-7; 7 bases align to TRBD2. CDR1 SGHTA and CDR2 FQGNSA come from the germline V gene. The CDR3 spans 14 residues. Trimming cost V 4 bases and J 3 bases; bases outside gene matches: 6. The CDR3 sequence is CASSSGLPHYEQYF. The DNA of the CDR3 is TGTGCCAGCAGCTCGGGACTACCGCACTACGAGCAGTACTTC.

CDR3 sequence: CASGQGQGAFGETQYF. The CDR3 nucleotides read TGTGCTAGTGGCCAAGGACAGGGGGCATTTGGAGAGACCCAGTACTTC. The genes are TRBV12-5 and TRBJ2-5, with 11 bases fitting TRBD1. From germline, CDR1 is LGHNT and CDR2 FRNRAP. V was pared by 6 bases and J by 4 bases, with 10 bases of the junction left unmatched. The CDR3 has 16 amino acids.

CDR3 coding DNA: TGCGCCAGCAGCCGGGGGACGAAATCCTACGAGCAGTACTTC. This sequence encodes CASSRGTKSYEQYF. The rearrangement joins TRBV4-3 to TRBJ2-7; D assignment may be TRBD1 or TRBD2 (5 bases each). Germline-derived CDR1 and CDR2 are LGHNA and YSLEER. This CDR3 comprises 14 residues. Trimming pared 4 bases from V and 1 base from J, leaving 11 bases between.